Detailed here is one T cell receptor (beta chain). In this sample, this clone turned up once. It lacks a known antigen. No quality values exist for individual bases; no much larger clone is one base distant. The data belong to a study of shared clonotypes between healthy human individuals (dated by TCRdb to 2019 to 2021). Regarding the research as a whole: The cohort comprised a couple of women and a few men aged 18 to 49 years. For each donor, CD4 naive and CD4 memory were each run on three plates, CD8 naive on two plates, and CD8 memory on one plate. To estimate repertoire size and how much clonotype sharing occurs between individuals, the study deeply sequenced the blood TCR repertoires of five or six healthy adults. To increase sequencing depth and limit assay-specific biases, different laboratories used diverse techniques to prepare libraries and sequence TCR repertoires. Each donor's leukapheresis produced roughly between roughly 0.85 and 10 billion PBMCs.

Measured from the cysteine to the phenylalanine, the CDR3 is 14 residues long. Here the CDR3 DNA is all that survives: 42 bases in frame from base 1. Donors were healthy HIV-negative adults with no recently reported acute infections or vaccinations. Every donor was a Caucasian adult residing in Nashville, Tennessee, USA. Magnetic negative selection was used to enrich CD4+ T cells, after which naive cells were positively selected on CD45RA and the negative fraction became the memory subset. After blood collection by leukapheresis, PBMCs were isolated using Ficoll-Histopaque density gradient centrifugation and then cryopreserved in the vapor phase of liquid nitrogen. Analytical flow cytometry was used to check the purity and quantity of every magnetically sorted T cell population. Genomic DNA was isolated from every sorted fraction and measured by UV absorbance on a Nanodrop 2000c. The full study reports these points: Even with the large sequencing depth, rarefaction of the sorted-subset datasets indicated that sequencing was incomplete. Clonotypes shared by all four sorted-subset donors showed higher generation probabilities than non-shared clonotypes. Only blood was sampled, and tissue TCR repertoires likely differ from those in blood. The small number of donors limited the genetic and exposure-history diversity represented. Larger estimated clonotype richness was generally found for naive subsets than for memory subsets. Pairwise subsampling indicated that sequencing depth was expected to affect the degree of clonotype sharing among donors. About 5% of naive CD4, 3% to 3.5% of naive CD8, approximately 2% of memory CD4, and about 0.4% of memory CD8 clonotypes were shared across four donors.

Using the deep immunoSEQ assay, multiplex PCR amplified TCR CDR3 regions from genomic DNA. Extracted genomic DNA from each cell subset was distributed evenly across all wells of several immunoSEQ 96-well plates, and each plate was treated as a replicate. For sorted subsets, each replicate PCR was loaded with 200 ng genomic DNA, equivalent to 30,000 or so T cell genomes. The purified libraries were quantified using a Qubit 3.0 fluorometer, sized with a Bioanalyzer 2100, and then quantified again using the KAPA Library Quantification kit. Each immunoSEQ 96-well plate was sequenced on its own single-read 150-cycle Illumina NextSeq 550 flow cell. As for the original processing: Because the immunoSEQ output held only junctional sequences and lacked quality scores, the filtering could not match the filtering applied to full-length reads. To assign V/J genes and CDR3, sequences were annotated against IMGT germline references using PyIR, a Python wrapper for IgBLAST v1.9. Reads were filtered out if the reads had weak V/J assignments (E-value above 1e-6), no CDR3, stop codons, out-of-frame junctions, or ambiguous translated residues. A V3J clonotype was defined by an identical inferred V gene, J gene, and CDR3 amino acid sequence. Percentage overlap between repertoires was calculated by dividing the number of shared unique clonotypes by the size of the smaller repertoire. Repertoire richness was assessed with RTK rarefaction, the Chao1 estimator, and Recon v2.1 estimates of unobserved clonotypes. OLGA was used to compute generation probabilities for all TCRbeta clonotypes that the gDNA method yielded from a handful of donors. Here the immuneACCESS table is served through TCRdb, limited to in-frame sequences with V and J called. Missing clones are a known gap in these copies; in checked studies unresolved V genes cover under half, and the rest lacks a known reason. The D gene and trimming were derived from the DNA, and the V and J assignments and clone size from that table. The sample table records 2,500,000 or so clones; approximately 90% of these occur just once. The top ten hold over 0.12% of the sample.

Sequenced: naive CD4+ T cells sorted from blood. The cell subset or site label here, explained by the study, means: CD45RA+ positively selected. The chain is assembled from TRBV21-1 and TRBJ1-1. TRBV21-1 is listed as a pseudogene. The sequence was collected from a man between 18 and 29 years old in good health. The DNA sequence is given as TGTGCCAGCAGCAAGTCGACGGAGAACACTGAAGCTTTCTTT. Its protein product is CASSKSTENTEAFF.